By its share, the clone carrying this TCR beta chain is medium-sized (0.01 to 0.1%). Its antigen is as yet unknown. This CDR3 is built from 16 residues. From germline, CDR1 is MGHRA and CDR2 YSYEKL. Trimming took 3 bases from V and 7 from J; bases not matched to a gene: 12. This record belongs to a study of spatial heterogeneity in lung cancer. Study-wide points: Counts for ubiquitous and regional expanded TCRs went along with ubiquitous and regional nonsynonymous mutations, respectively. Mutation counts in tumors were tracked by counts of expanded intratumoral alpha and beta TCRs.

Specified time point: sample taken at primary tumor resection. Whole RNA from tumor, nontumor lung or frozen PBMC was sequenced unsorted. TCRdb reprocessed the 5' RACE reads via MiXCR and lists one record per CDR3 protein. Of more than 25,000 distinct CDR3 sequences in the sample, roughly 7.2% were seen once. The sample was lung tumor tissue, taken at surgery. The TCR originated in a male donor with early-stage non-small cell lung cancer. The chain employs TRBV4-1 and TRBJ2-7; 10 nucleotides align to TRBD1. The CDR3, as DNA: TGCGCCAGCAGCCACCTAGCCGGGACAGGGGTTGGTGAGCAGTACTTC. This translates into CASSHLAGTGVGEQYF.